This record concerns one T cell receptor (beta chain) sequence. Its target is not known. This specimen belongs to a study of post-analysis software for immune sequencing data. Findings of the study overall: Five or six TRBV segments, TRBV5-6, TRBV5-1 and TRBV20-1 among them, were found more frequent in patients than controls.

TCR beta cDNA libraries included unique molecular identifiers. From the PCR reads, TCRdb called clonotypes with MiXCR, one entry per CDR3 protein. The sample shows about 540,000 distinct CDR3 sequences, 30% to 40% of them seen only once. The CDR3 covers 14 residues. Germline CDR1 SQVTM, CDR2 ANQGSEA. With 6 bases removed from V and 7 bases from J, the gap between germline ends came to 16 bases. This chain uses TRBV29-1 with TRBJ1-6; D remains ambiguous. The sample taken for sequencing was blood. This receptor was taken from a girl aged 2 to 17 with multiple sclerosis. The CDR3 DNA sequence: TGCAGCGTGCAAACCGGGAGATCAAATTCACCCCTCCACTTT. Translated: CSVQTGRSNSPLHF.